Listed below are T cell receptor beta chains from one sample, sequenced in a study of blood T cell repertoires in COVID-19. Only in-frame clones appear in the TCRdb table, and some are missing; sequencing was by immunoSEQ multiplex PCR. Of 300,000 or so clones listed, roughly 90% are singletons. The sample consisted of peripheral blood. The receptors were sampled from a woman aged 25 to 39 with COVID-19, enrolled during active disease. The CDR3 runs from the conserved cysteine through the conserved F or W. The D gene is left open where the match is weak. Size values are once, few and many counts, or a class for expanded clones, and some rows have none.

TRBJ2-7	TRBD2	.	TRBV4-1	CASSQGLGRNEQYF	TGCGCCAGCAGCCAGGGACTAGGTCGCAACGAGCAGTACTTC
TRBJ2-7	.	.	TRBV4-1	CASSQVDSGSYEQYF	TGCGCCAGCAGCCAAGTGGATTCAGGATCGTACGAGCAGTACTTC
TRBJ1-1	.	.	TRBV4-1	CASSQMGQVNTEAFF	TGCGCCAGCAGCCAGATGGGACAAGTGAACACTGAAGCTTTCTTT
TRBJ2-3	TRBD2	.	TRBV27	CASSKGLGSLTDTQYF	TGTGCCAGCAGCAAGGGACTAGGGAGTCTCACAGATACGCAGTATTTT
TRBJ2-7	.	.	TRBV10-3	CAISLSQGPYEQYF	TGTGCCATCAGTCTGTCACAGGGTCCCTACGAGCAGTACTTC
TRBJ1-1	.	.	TRBV11-2	CASSFSGLMNTEAFF	TGTGCCAGCAGCTTTTCAGGGCTCATGAACACTGAAGCTTTCTTT
TRBJ2-2	.	.	TRBV9	CASSALNTGELFF	TGTGCCAGCAGCGCCCTTAACACCGGGGAGCTGTTTTTT
TRBJ2-7	.	.	TRBV9	CASSVTAASAEQYF	TGTGCCAGCAGCGTAACCGCGGCTAGCGCGGAGCAGTACTTC
TRBJ2-1	.	.	TRBV6-5	CASSYSGRTDEQFF	TGTGCCAGCAGTTACTCGGGGCGAACGGATGAGCAGTTCTTC
TRBJ2-5	.	.	TRBV2	CASSDSQETQYF	TGTGCCAGCAGTGACTCCCAAGAGACCCAGTACTTC
TRBJ1-6	TRBD1	once	TRBV3-1/TRBV3-2	CASSRRDSKQSPLHF	TGTGCCAGCAGCCGCCGGGACAGTAAACAATCACCCCTCCACTTT
TRBJ2-5	TRBD2	once	TRBV12-5	CASGLGWTSETAVETQYF	TGTGCTAGTGGTTTGGGGTGGACTAGCGAGACGGCGGTGGAGACCCAGTACTTC
TRBJ2-5	TRBD2	.	TRBV2	CAGRGGPETQYF	TGTGCCGGACGGGGGGGGCCGGAGACCCAGTACTTC
TRBJ2-1	TRBD2	.	TRBV11-1	CASRFRTSGYNEQFF	TGTGCCAGCCGATTCAGGACTAGCGGTTACAATGAGCAGTTCTTC
TRBJ2-7	.	.	TRBV19	CASSIEGGYEQYF	TGTGCCAGTAGTATAGAGGGGGGCTACGAGCAGTACTTC
TRBJ2-2	TRBD2	.	TRBV9	CASSSGLAVPTGELFF	TGTGCCAGCAGCTCCGGACTAGCGGTCCCCACCGGGGAGCTGTTTTTT
TRBJ1-2	TRBD1	.	TRBV18	CASSPDRGYGYTF	TGTGCCAGCTCACCGGACAGGGGGTATGGCTACACCTTC
TRBJ2-3	TRBD2	few	TRBV7-7	CASSSSSGGASTDTQYF	TGTGCCAGCAGCTCCAGCTCGGGAGGCGCTAGCACAGATACGCAGTATTTT
TRBJ2-7	.	.	TRBV19	CASSIGEDYEQYF	TGTGCCAGTAGTATAGGGGAGGACTACGAGCAGTACTTC
TRBJ2-4	.	.	TRBV30	CAWSVPGLGIQYF	TGTGCCTGGAGTGTGCCAGGGCTGGGCATTCAGTACTTC
TRBJ2-3	.	.	TRBV5-1	CASSLTGPYPFTDTQYF	TGCGCCAGCAGCTTAACAGGCCCCTACCCCTTCACAGATACGCAGTATTTT
TRBJ1-2	.	.	TRBV20-1	CSAPWQGSYTF	TGCAGTGCGCCGTGGCAGGGCAGCTACACCTTC
TRBJ1-3	TRBD1	.	TRBV2	CASSSGTDSNTIYF	TGTGCCAGCAGCTCCGGGACAGATTCAAACACCATATATTTT
TRBJ2-1	TRBD2	.	TRBV6-5	CASSYLAGGGNEQFF	TGTGCCAGCAGTTACCTAGCGGGAGGCGGCAATGAGCAGTTCTTC
TRBJ1-2	.	.	TRBV5-4	CASSLAGTNYGYTF	TGTGCCAGCAGCTTGGCAGGGACTAACTATGGCTACACCTTC
TRBJ1-5	.	.	TRBV6-5	CASSYGRGNQPQHF	TGTGCCAGCAGTTACGGACGCGGGAATCAGCCCCAGCATTTT
TRBJ2-7	.	.	TRBV5-5	CASSLNRASYEQYF	TGTGCCAGCAGCTTGAACAGGGCCTCCTACGAGCAGTACTTC
TRBJ2-2	.	.	TRBV29-1	CSASDNTGELFF	TGCAGCGCTAGCGATAACACCGGGGAGCTGTTTTTT
TRBJ2-5	TRBD2	.	TRBV18	CASSTSGGSGETQYF	TGTGCCAGCTCAACCTCCGGGGGGAGTGGAGAGACCCAGTACTTC
TRBJ2-7	TRBD2	.	TRBV27	CASSLGLAGGTYEQYF	TGTGCCAGCAGTTTGGGACTAGCGGGAGGGACCTACGAGCAGTACTTC
TRBJ2-1	.	.	TRBV27	CASFSGFSSYNEQFF	TGTGCCAGCTTTTCGGGATTCAGCTCCTACAATGAGCAGTTCTTC
TRBJ1-5	.	.	TRBV4-1	CASSQEGAQPQHF	TGCGCCAGCAGCCAAGAGGGGGCCCAGCCCCAGCATTTT
TRBJ1-2	TRBD1	.	TRBV29-1	CSVPGQGADGYTF	TGCAGCGTGCCAGGACAGGGGGCTGATGGCTACACCTTC
TRBJ2-7	.	few	TRBV27	CASSLWQAPYEQYF	TGTGCCAGCAGTTTATGGCAGGCCCCCTACGAGCAGTACTTC
TRBJ2-1	.	.	TRBV30	CAWSERRGEQFF	TGTGCCTGGAGTGAAAGGCGGGGCGAGCAGTTCTTC
TRBJ1-1	.	.	TRBV10-3	CAISPGAYEPSQGNTEAFF	TGTGCCATCAGCCCCGGCGCTTACGAACCGAGTCAGGGAAACACTGAAGCTTTCTTT
TRBJ2-2	.	.	TRBV3-1/TRBV3-2	CASSQLISVGAGELFF	TGTGCCAGCAGCCAATTGATTTCGGTGGGAGCCGGGGAGCTGTTTTTT
TRBJ1-1	.	.	TRBV6-5	CASSHIQGNTEAFF	TGTGCCAGCAGTCACATACAGGGGAACACTGAAGCTTTCTTT
TRBJ2-1	TRBD1	.	TRBV7-9	CASSFDGQGAWDEQFF	TGTGCCAGCAGCTTTGATGGACAGGGGGCTTGGGATGAGCAGTTCTTC
TRBJ2-5	TRBD1	.	TRBV15	CATGGARGKTQYF	TGTGCCACCGGTGGCGCCAGGGGGAAGACCCAGTACTTC
TRBJ1-3	.	.	TRBV6-6	CASSRGRSSSGNTIYF	TGTGCCAGCAGTCGAGGGAGAAGCTCCTCTGGAAACACCATATATTTT
TRBJ2-5	TRBD1	.	TRBV7-2	CASSLRQGRETQYF	TGTGCCAGCAGCTTACGACAGGGCAGGGAGACCCAGTACTTC
TRBJ2-1	TRBD2	.	TRBV5-4	CASSSGGTSGWLNEQFF	TGTGCCAGCAGCTCAGGTGGGACTAGCGGGTGGCTCAATGAGCAGTTCTTC
TRBJ2-2	.	.	TRBV24-1	CATSDSTDTGELFF	TGTGCCACCAGTGATTCTACAGACACCGGGGAGCTGTTTTTT
TRBJ1-5	.	.	TRBV28	CASSSGGSNQPQHF	TGTGCCAGCAGTTCTGGGGGGTCCAATCAGCCCCAGCATTTT
TRBJ1-6	TRBD1	.	TRBV27	CASSLLDRGSPLHF	TGTGCCAGCAGTTTACTTGACAGGGGTTCACCCCTCCACTTT
TRBJ2-5	.	.	TRBV5-1	CASSRLVSGETQYF	TGCGCCAGCAGCCGCCTGGTTTCGGGAGAGACCCAGTACTTC
TRBJ1-5	TRBD1	.	TRBV10-3	CAISEPGQLRVQPQHF	TGTGCCATCAGTGAACCGGGACAGCTAAGGGTTCAGCCCCAGCATTTT
TRBJ2-3	TRBD1	.	TRBV28	CASRLKEGGGGSPQYF	TGTGCCAGCAGACTGAAGGAAGGGGGCGGCGGGTCGCCGCAGTATTTT
TRBJ1-1	.	.	TRBV9	CASSVRVYTEAFF	TGTGCCAGCAGCGTACGGGTATATACTGAAGCTTTCTTT
TRBJ2-3	.	.	TRBV11-3	CASSWRPEYPSTDTQYF	TGTGCCAGCAGCTGGAGACCAGAGTACCCTAGCACAGATACGCAGTATTTT
TRBJ1-1	.	.	TRBV27	CASSLFGGYTEAFF	TGTGCCAGCAGTTTATTTGGCGGGTACACTGAAGCTTTCTTT